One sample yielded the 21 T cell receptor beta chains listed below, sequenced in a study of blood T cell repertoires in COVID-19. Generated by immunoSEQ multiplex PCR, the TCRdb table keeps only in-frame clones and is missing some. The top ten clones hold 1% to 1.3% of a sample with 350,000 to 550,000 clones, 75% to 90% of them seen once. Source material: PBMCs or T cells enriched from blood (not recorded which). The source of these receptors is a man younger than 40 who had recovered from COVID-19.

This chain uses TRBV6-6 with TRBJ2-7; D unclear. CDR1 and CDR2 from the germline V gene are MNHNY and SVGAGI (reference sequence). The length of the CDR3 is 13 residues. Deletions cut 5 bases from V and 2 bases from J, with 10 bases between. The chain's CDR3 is CASSQLLAYEQYF. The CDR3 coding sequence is TGTGCCAGCAGTCAACTACTCGCCTACGAGCAGTACTTC.

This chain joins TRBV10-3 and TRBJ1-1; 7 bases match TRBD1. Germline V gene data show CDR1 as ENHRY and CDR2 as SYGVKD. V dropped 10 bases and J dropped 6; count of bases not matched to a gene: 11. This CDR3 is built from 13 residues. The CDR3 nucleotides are TGTGCCAACCAGGGGACAGATGGGTCTGAAGCTTTCTTT. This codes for CANQGTDGSEAFF.

CDR3 in amino acids: CASSGRVGHYGYTF. CDR3 coding DNA: TGTGCCAGCAGTGGCCGGGTTGGCCACTATGGCTACACCTTC. The chain is built from TRBV25-1 and TRBJ1-2, with D hard to call. CDR3 length: 14 residues. Germline loops: CDR1 MGHDK, CDR2 SYGVNS. The V end lost 4 bases, the J end lost 3 bases, and 12 bases lay between the germline ends.

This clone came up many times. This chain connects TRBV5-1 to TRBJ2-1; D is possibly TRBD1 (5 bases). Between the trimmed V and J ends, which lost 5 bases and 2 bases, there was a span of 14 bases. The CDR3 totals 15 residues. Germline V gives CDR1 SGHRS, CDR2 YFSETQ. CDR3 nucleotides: TGCGCCAGCAGTGTTGGGGCGAATGCCTACAATGAGCAGTTCTTC. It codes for CASSVGANAYNEQFF.

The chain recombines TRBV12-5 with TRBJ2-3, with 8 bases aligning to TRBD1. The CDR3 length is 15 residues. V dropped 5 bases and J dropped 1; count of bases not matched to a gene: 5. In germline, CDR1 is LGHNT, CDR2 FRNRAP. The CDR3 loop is CASGTRTGRTDTQYF. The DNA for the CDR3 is TGTGCTAGTGGTACGCGGACAGGGCGCACAGATACGCAGTATTTT.

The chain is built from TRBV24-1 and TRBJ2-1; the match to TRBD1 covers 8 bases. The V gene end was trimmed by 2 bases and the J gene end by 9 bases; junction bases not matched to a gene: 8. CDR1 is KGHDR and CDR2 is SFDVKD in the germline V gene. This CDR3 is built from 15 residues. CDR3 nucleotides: TGTGCCACCAGTGATTACGGACAGGGCAGGGTTGAGCAGTTCTTC. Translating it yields CATSDYGQGRVEQFF.

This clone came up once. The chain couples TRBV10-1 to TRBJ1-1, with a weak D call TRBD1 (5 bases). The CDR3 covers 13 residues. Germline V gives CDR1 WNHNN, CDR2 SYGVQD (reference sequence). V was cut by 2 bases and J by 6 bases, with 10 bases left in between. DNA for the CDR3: TGCGCCAGCAGTGAGGGGGGGAGGGCTGAAGCTTTCTTT. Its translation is CASSEGGRAEAFF.

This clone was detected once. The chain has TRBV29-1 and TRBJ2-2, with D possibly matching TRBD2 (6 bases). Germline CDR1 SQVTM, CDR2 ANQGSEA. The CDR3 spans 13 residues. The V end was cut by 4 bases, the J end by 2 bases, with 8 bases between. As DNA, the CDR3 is TGCAGCGTTGGGCGGGACAACACCGGGGAGCTGTTTTTT. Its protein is CSVGRDNTGELFF.

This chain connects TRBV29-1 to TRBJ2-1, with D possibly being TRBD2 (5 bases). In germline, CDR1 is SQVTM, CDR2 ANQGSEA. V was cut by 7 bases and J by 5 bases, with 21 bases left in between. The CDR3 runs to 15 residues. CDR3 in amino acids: CSAPLEGGEHNEQFF. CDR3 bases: TGCAGCGCGCCCCTCGAGGGCGGAGAGCACAATGAGCAGTTCTTC.

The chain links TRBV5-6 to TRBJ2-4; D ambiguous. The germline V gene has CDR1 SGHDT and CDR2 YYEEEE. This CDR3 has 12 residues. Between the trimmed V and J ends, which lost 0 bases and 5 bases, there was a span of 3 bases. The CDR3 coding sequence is TGTGCCAGCAGCTTGGGAGAAAACATTCAGTACTTC. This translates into CASSLGENIQYF.

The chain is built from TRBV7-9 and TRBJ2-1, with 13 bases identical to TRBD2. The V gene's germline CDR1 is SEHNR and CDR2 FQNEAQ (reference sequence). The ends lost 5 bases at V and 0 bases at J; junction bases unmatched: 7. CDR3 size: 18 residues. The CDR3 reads CASSPWTSGGSSYNEQFF. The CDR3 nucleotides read TGTGCCAGCAGCCCTTGGACTAGCGGGGGAAGCTCCTACAATGAGCAGTTCTTC.

CDR3 protein: CASALASGAKNIQYF. The CDR3 DNA follows: TGTGCCAGCGCCTTAGCTTCGGGAGCCAAAAACATTCAGTACTTC. The chain couples TRBV2 to TRBJ2-4; D not resolved. Germline CDR1 SNHLY, CDR2 FYNNEI. The germline V and J ends were trimmed by 8 bases and 0 bases, with 14 bases remaining between them. The CDR3 runs 15 residues. The variable domain in full, with the rest retrieved from reference TRBV2 and TRBJ2-4, is EPEVTQTPSHQVTQMGQEVILRCVPISNHLYFYWYRQILGQKVEFLVSFYNNEISEKSEIFDDQFSVERPDGSNFTLKIRSTKLEDSAMYFCASALASGAKNIQYFGAGTRLSVL.

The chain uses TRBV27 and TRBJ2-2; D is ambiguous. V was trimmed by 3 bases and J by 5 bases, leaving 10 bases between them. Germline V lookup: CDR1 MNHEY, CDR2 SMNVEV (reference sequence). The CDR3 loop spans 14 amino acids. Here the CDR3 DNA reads TGTGCCAGCAGTTTGTCAGCACAGACCGGGGAGCTGTTTTTT. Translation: CASSLSAQTGELFF.

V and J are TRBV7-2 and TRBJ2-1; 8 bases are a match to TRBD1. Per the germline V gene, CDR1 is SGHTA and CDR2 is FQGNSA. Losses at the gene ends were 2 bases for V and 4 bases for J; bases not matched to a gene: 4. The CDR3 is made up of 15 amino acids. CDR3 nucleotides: TGTGCCAGCAGCTTAACAGGGGGAGAATACAATGAGCAGTTCTTC. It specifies CASSLTGGEYNEQFF.

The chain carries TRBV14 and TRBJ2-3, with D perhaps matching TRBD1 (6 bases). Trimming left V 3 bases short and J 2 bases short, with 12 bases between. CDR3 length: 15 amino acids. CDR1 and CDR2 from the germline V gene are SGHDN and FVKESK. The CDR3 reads CASSQQGGATDTQYF. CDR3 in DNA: TGTGCCAGCAGCCAGCAAGGGGGTGCCACAGATACGCAGTATTTT.

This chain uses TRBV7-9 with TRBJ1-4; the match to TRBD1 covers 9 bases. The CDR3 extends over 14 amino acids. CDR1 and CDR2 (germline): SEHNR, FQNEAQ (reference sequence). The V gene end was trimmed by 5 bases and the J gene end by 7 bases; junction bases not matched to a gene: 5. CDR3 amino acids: CASSPTTGGEKLFF. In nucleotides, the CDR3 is TGTGCCAGCAGCCCGACGACAGGGGGTGAAAAACTGTTTTTT. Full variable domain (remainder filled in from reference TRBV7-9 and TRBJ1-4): DTGVSQNPRHKITKRGQNVTFRCDPISEHNRLYWYRQTLGQGPEFLTYFQNEAQLEKSRLLSDRFSAERPKGSFSTLEIQRTEQGDSAMYLCASSPTTGGEKLFFGSGTQLSVL.

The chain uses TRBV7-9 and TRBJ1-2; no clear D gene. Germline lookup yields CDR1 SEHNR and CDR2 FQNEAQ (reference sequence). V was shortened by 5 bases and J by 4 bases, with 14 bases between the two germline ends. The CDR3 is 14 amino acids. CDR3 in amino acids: CASSLSSVVYGYTF. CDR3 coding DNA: TGTGCCAGCAGCCTTAGTTCGGTTGTCTATGGCTACACCTTC.

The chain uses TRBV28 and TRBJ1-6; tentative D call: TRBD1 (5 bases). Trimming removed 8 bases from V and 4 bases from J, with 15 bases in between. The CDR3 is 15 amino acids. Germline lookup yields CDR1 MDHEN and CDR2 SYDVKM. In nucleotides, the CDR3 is TGTGCCAGCGGGATCGGGGGGTTATATAATTCACCCCTCCACTTT. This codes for CASGIGGLYNSPLHF.

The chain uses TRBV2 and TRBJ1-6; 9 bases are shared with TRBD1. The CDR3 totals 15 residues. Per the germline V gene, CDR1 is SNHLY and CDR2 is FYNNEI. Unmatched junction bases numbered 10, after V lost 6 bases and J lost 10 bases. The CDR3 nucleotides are TGTGCCAGCAGGTTAAGACAGGGGGAGTTCTCACCCCTCCACTTT. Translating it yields CASRLRQGEFSPLHF.

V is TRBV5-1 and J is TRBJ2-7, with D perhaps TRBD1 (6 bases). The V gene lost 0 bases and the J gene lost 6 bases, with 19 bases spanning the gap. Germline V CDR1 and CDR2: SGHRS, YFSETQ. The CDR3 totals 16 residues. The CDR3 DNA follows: TGCGCCAGCAGCTTGGTAGAATTAACAGGGCGCAGCGAGCAGTACTTC. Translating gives CASSLVELTGRSEQYF.

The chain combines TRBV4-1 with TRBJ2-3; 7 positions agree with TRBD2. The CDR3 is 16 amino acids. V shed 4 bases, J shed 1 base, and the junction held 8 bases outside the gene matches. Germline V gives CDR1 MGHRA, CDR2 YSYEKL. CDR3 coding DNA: TGCGCCAGCAGCCCCTCCGAGCGGGACCGCACAGATACGCAGTATTTT. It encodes CASSPSERDRTDTQYF.